Included here is one TCR beta chain sequence, with context. Some clones are missing from TCRdb's copy, which holds only in-frame ones; the method was immunoSEQ multiplex PCR. This table holds more than 95,000 clones, around 86% found once. This sample was taken from a study of control samples from healthy donors and cancer patients. Between the trimmed V and J ends, which lost 8 bases and 7 bases, there was a span of 15 bases. CDR1 and CDR2 (germline): MNHNY, SVGAGI (reference sequence). CDR3 length: 12 amino acids. The sample consisted of blood. The V gene is TRBV6-6, the J gene TRBJ2-7, with a weak D call TRBD1 (5 bases). The clonotype was recovered from a man in his forties in good health. The CDR3 protein is CASADPTGEQYF. CDR3 DNA: TGTGCCAGCGCCGACCCCACAGGAGAGCAGTACTTC.